These 22 T cell receptor beta chains were all obtained from the same sample, sequenced in a study of graft-versus-host responses after intestinal transplantation. Sequenced by immunoSEQ multiplex PCR; TCRdb stores in-frame clones only, minus some. The sample contains 96,000 or so clones, around nine tenths of which appear only once. No antigen is known for these receptors. The sample was unstimulated CD4+ T cells sorted from spleen or lymph node cells, taken before intestinal transplant. The receptors here all came from a human donor who received an intestinal transplant.

The chain recombines TRBV7-2 with TRBJ2-5, with TRBD1 matching over 7 bases. The CDR3 is 16 amino acids. CDR1 is SGHTA, CDR2 FQGNSA, per germline. V trimming: 6 bases; J trimming: 4 bases; junction bases outside the gene matches: 14. CDR3 loop: CASSSGLRGGAETQYF. DNA of the CDR3: TGTGCCAGCAGTTCTGGACTCCGAGGGGGCGCAGAGACCCAGTACTTC.

The chain combines TRBV6-5 with TRBJ1-6; perhaps TRBD1 as D (5 bases). The CDR3 consists of 12 residues. Trimming left V 8 bases short and J 7 bases short, with 9 bases between. Germline V lookup: CDR1 MNHEY, CDR2 SVGAGI. CDR3 protein: CASGGTNSPLHF. The CDR3 coding sequence is TGTGCCAGCGGGGGGACCAATTCACCCCTCCACTTT.

The chain uses TRBV27 and TRBJ2-7, with 7 bases aligning to TRBD1. Germline V lookup: CDR1 MNHEY, CDR2 SMNVEV (reference sequence). Germline trimming cut 8 bases from V and 6 bases from J; bases unmatched to any gene: 7. The CDR3 is 12 residues long. The CDR3 protein is CASGDRVGEQYF. As DNA, the CDR3 is TGTGCCAGCGGAGACAGGGTTGGCGAGCAGTACTTC.

The chain is built from TRBV7-2 and TRBJ2-7; perhaps TRBD2 as D (6 bases). V was pared by 3 bases and J by 0 bases, with 9 bases between. The CDR3 spans 14 residues. Germline CDR1 reads SGHTA; CDR2 reads FQGNSA. In nucleotides, the CDR3 is TGTGCCAGCAGCTTGGGGGGTATCTCCTACGAGCAGTACTTC. Residues: CASSLGGISYEQYF.

J is TRBJ2-2 and V is TRBV7-6; TRBD1 agrees at 7 bases. Germline V CDR1 and CDR2: SGHVS, FNYEAQ. This CDR3 spans 15 amino acids. Unmatched junction bases numbered 7, after V lost 5 bases and J lost 4 bases. CDR3 residues: CASSPRQGGTGELFF. CDR3 DNA: TGTGCCAGCAGCCCGAGACAGGGTGGCACCGGGGAGCTGTTTTTT.

The J gene is TRBJ2-1, the V gene TRBV7-3; 7 bases agree with TRBD1. The trim removed 3 bases at V and 13 bases at J, leaving 6 bases unmatched. The CDR3 is 12 amino acids. Germline CDR1 reads SGHTA; CDR2 reads FQGTGA. This CDR3 reads CASSFSQGEQFF. CDR3 nucleotide sequence: TGTGCCAGCAGCTTTTCCCAGGGGGAACAGTTCTTC. Full variable domain (missing parts from reference TRBV7-3 and TRBJ2-1): GAGVSQTPSNKVTEKGKYVELRCDPISGHTALYWYRQSLGQGPEFLIYFQGTGAADDSGLPNDRFFAVRPEGSVSTLKIQRTERGDSAVYLCASSFSQGEQFFGPGTRLTVL.

CDR3 in amino acids: CASSGGGTETQYF. The CDR3 DNA is TGCGCCAGCAGCGGGGGGGGCACAGAGACCCAGTACTTC. The gene calls are TRBV5-1 and TRBJ2-5; weak D call: TRBD2 (7 bases). The ends were cut back, 4 bases at V and 4 bases at J, with 11 bases in the middle. The CDR3 runs to 13 residues. In germline, CDR1 is SGHRS, CDR2 YFSETQ.

The V gene is TRBV7-2, the J gene TRBJ1-1, with unresolved D. The germline V and J ends were trimmed by 3 bases and 3 bases, with 8 bases remaining between them. The CDR3 spans 13 residues. Germline V gene data show CDR1 as SGHTA and CDR2 as FQGNSA. The CDR3 is CASSFFGDTEAFF. CDR3 in DNA: TGTGCCAGCAGCTTTTTCGGGGACACTGAAGCTTTCTTT.

The chain has TRBV7-2 and TRBJ1-1, with TRBD1 identical over 7 bases. CDR3 length: 18 residues. Unmatched junction bases numbered 15, after V lost 1 base and J lost 4 bases. The germline V gene has CDR1 SGHTA and CDR2 FQGNSA. The CDR3 DNA sequence: TGTGCCAGCAGCTTAGTTGGTAAGGGGGCTCGACGGAGCACTGAAGCTTTCTTT. Translating gives CASSLVGKGARRSTEAFF.

The sample holds one count of this clone. The chain couples TRBV10-1 to TRBJ2-3; D not resolved. Germline loops: CDR1 WNHNN, CDR2 SYGVQD (reference sequence). This CDR3 is built from 17 residues. Deletions cut 8 bases from V and 1 base from J, with 22 bases between. The CDR3 spells CASSQRLVSLGTDTQYF. In DNA form, the CDR3 reads TGCGCCAGCTCCCAAAGACTTGTTAGTTTGGGCACAGATACGCAGTATTTT.

The chain uses TRBV4-1 and TRBJ2-3; 8 positions agree with TRBD2. The length of the CDR3 is 17 residues. The V gene end was trimmed by 0 bases and the J gene end by 8 bases; junction bases not matched to a gene: 13. Germline loops: CDR1 MGHRA, CDR2 YSYEKL. The CDR3 spells CASSQDPSGGLRGTQYF. CDR3 in DNA: TGCGCCAGCAGCCAAGACCCGAGCGGGGGCTTGCGGGGTACGCAGTATTTT.

The chain recombines TRBV2 with TRBJ1-6; no definite D call. The germline V gene encodes CDR1 SNHLY and CDR2 FYNNEI. Trimming took off 0 bases at V and 4 bases at J, with 4 bases between the two ends. CDR3 length: 14 residues. The CDR3 here is CASSEASYNSPLHF. The CDR3 DNA reads TGTGCCAGCAGTGAAGCGAGTTATAATTCACCCCTCCACTTT.

V gene TRBV19 combines with J gene TRBJ2-7, with a weak D call TRBD1 (5 bases). Trimming pared 10 bases from V and 1 base from J, leaving 14 bases between. Looked up from germline, CDR1 is LNHDA and CDR2 is SQIVND (reference sequence). The CDR3 has 13 residues. The CDR3 DNA reads TGTGCCACCGCGTGGGGCAGTTCCTACGAGCAGTACTTC. Residues: CATAWGSSYEQYF.

DNA of the CDR3: TGTGCCAGCAGTTACATTAGGGGGGGTGGCTACACCTTC. This encodes CASSYIRGGGYTF. The chain combines TRBV6-5 with TRBJ1-2, with a weak D call TRBD1 (6 bases). Germline V gene sequence: CDR1 MNHEY, CDR2 SVGAGI. This CDR3 has 13 amino acids. Trimming removed 2 bases at V and 7 bases at J, with 11 bases between.

The sample holds a few counts of this clone. The rearrangement joins TRBV2 to TRBJ2-5, with D possibly TRBD1 on 6 matching bases. The CDR3 spans 15 residues. The V gene lost 7 bases and the J gene lost 4 bases, with 19 bases spanning the gap. Germline CDR1 is SNHLY and CDR2 is FYNNEI. This CDR3 is CASNSQGVRRETQYF. The CDR3 nucleotides read TGTGCCAGCAACTCACAGGGTGTTCGGAGAGAGACCCAGTACTTC.

V gene TRBV2 combines with J gene TRBJ2-5; 12 bases are shared with TRBD1. J was trimmed by 5 bases and V by 11 bases; bases with no gene match: 3. The CDR3 has 12 amino acids. Germline CDR1 and CDR2: SNHLY and FYNNEI. This CDR3 reads CAGDRGHETQYF. Here the CDR3 DNA reads TGTGCCGGGGACAGGGGGCATGAGACCCAGTACTTC.

The chain has TRBV9 and TRBJ1-6, with D possibly TRBD1 on 5 matching bases. This CDR3 has 17 residues. Germline V lookup: CDR1 SGDLS, CDR2 YYNGEE. Trimming pared 0 bases from V and 0 bases from J, leaving 10 bases between. The DNA of the CDR3 is TGTGCCAGCAGCGTAGGGGGCAGTAGCTCCTATAATTCACCCCTCCACTTT. Protein: CASSVGGSSSYNSPLHF. Combining the CDR3 with reference TRBV9 and TRBJ1-6 gives the whole variable domain DSGVTQTPKHLITATGQRVTLRCSPRSGDLSVYWYQQSLDQGLQFLIQYYNGEERAKGNILERFSAQQFPDLHSELNLSSLELGDSALYFCASSVGGSSSYNSPLHFGNGTRLTVT.

V is TRBV30 and J is TRBJ1-1, with a possible D match to TRBD1 (5 bases). V lost 0 bases to trimming and J lost 1 base, with 12 bases between them. CDR1 is GTSNPN and CDR2 is SVGIG in the germline V gene (reference sequence). The CDR3 runs 15 residues. The CDR3 DNA sequence: TGTGCCTGGAGTGTTTCAGGGTACGGGAACACTGAAGCTTTCTTT. It codes for CAWSVSGYGNTEAFF.

V gene TRBV28 combines with J gene TRBJ2-1; no clear D. The CDR3 consists of 16 residues. Germline V gene data show CDR1 as MDHEN and CDR2 as SYDVKM. With 6 bases removed from V and 13 bases from J, the gap between germline ends came to 28 bases. This chain's CDR3 is CASSPGAPVEAPAQFF. The DNA of the CDR3 is TGTGCCAGCAGCCCCGGCGCCCCCGTAGAGGCTCCTGCACAGTTCTTC.

The chain is built from TRBV6-6 and TRBJ2-5, with D possibly TRBD1 on 6 matching bases. This CDR3 has 14 amino acids. Trimming removed 6 bases from V and 3 bases from J, with 14 bases in between. Per the germline V gene, CDR1 is MNHNY and CDR2 is SVGAGI (reference sequence). Here the CDR3 DNA reads TGTGCCAGCAGAAACCGGGACATCGAAGAGACCCAGTACTTC. Amino acid sequence: CASRNRDIEETQYF.

This chain connects TRBV5-1 to TRBJ2-7; 8 positions match TRBD1. This CDR3 contains 16 residues. Germline assignment: CDR1 SGHRS and CDR2 YFSETQ. Trimming cost V 4 bases and J 3 bases; bases outside gene matches: 12. CDR3 loop: CASSLRTGTGHYEQYF. For the CDR3, the DNA is TGCGCCAGCAGCCTAAGAACCGGGACAGGTCACTACGAGCAGTACTTC.

The rearrangement joins TRBV19 to TRBJ2-7, with D possibly being TRBD1 (5 bases). V lost 3 bases, J lost 0 bases, and 9 bases lay in between. Germline CDR1 reads LNHDA; CDR2 reads SQIVND (reference sequence). This CDR3 contains 14 residues. The CDR3 here is CASSIEQASYEQYF. In nucleotides, the CDR3 is TGTGCCAGTAGTATCGAACAGGCCTCCTACGAGCAGTACTTC.